This TCR beta chain was obtained from a study of OX40 agonist ivuxolimab in advanced cancers. Study-level information: Dose-escalation patients were diagnosed with hepatocellular carcinoma, melanoma, renal cell cancer or head and neck cancer.

Sequenced by immunoSEQ multiplex PCR; TCRdb stores in-frame clones only, minus some. The sample lists roughly 69,000 clones; around 93% were seen once. The clonotype originates from an adult with an advanced solid tumor such as melanoma, head and neck, liver or kidney cancer. The sample was CD4+ or CD8+ T cells sorted from blood, taken in a trial of the OX40 agonist ivuxolimab.

In nucleotides, the CDR3 is TGTGCCAGCAGCCAAACAGGGGCCATAAACTATGGCTACACCTTC. Encoded protein: CASSQTGAINYGYTF. V usage is TRBV7-2 and J usage is TRBJ1-2; the match to TRBD1 covers 7 bases. The CDR3 runs to 15 residues. Unmatched junction bases numbered 8, after V lost 5 bases and J lost 2 bases. The germline CDR1 and CDR2 sequences are SGHTA and FQGNSA. Complete variable domain (other parts from reference TRBV7-2 and TRBJ1-2): GAGVSQSPSNKVTEKGKDVELRCDPISGHTALYWYRQSLGQGLEFLIYFQGNSAPDKSGLPSDRFSAERTGGSVSTLTIQRTQQEDSAVYLCASSQTGAINYGYTFGSGTRLTVV.